This T cell receptor (beta chain) was recorded in a study of Graves' ophthalmopathy and Graves' hyperthyroidism. Scientists amplified the TCR beta CDR3 regions from RNA transcripts. An opening RT-PCR round employed HTBI primers and preceded a second-round multiplex PCR. TCRdb re-derived calls from the multiplex PCR reads in MiXCR, one entry per CDR3 protein. The sample lists some 380,000 distinct CDR3 sequences; 15% were seen once. V gave up 7 bases and J gave up 2 bases, with 12 bases separating them. The CDR3 extends over 13 amino acids. The V gene's germline CDR1 is SNHLY and CDR2 FYNNEI. Patients in the hyperthyroidism group, adults aged 18 to 65, were newly diagnosed, under 2 months' duration. Uncontrolled infections, other autoimmune diseases, pregnancy or lactation barred patients from enrollment. This clonotype has a count of ten or more.

The V and J genes are TRBV2 and TRBJ2-7; possibly TRBD1 for D (6 bases). Specimen: peripheral blood. The sequence was collected from a young woman with stable Graves' hyperthyroidism. The CDR3 nucleotides read TGTGCCAGCATAAAACAGGGAACCTACGAGCAGTACTTC. Translated: CASIKQGTYEQYF.